This T cell receptor beta chain was identified in a study of blood T cell repertoires in COVID-19. Study-wide context: The origin of the acute and convalescent COVID-19 samples was the United States, Italy and Spain. T cells, B-cell-depleted T cells, or PBMCs supplied cDNA or gDNA.

Authors' processing steps: Using reference gene primer amplification, nucleated cell counts were estimated. Clones were read by immunoSEQ multiplex PCR, and TCRdb kept only the in-frame ones, dropping some. V, J and clone size were drawn from that table, and D and trimming were deduced from the DNA. Of fewer than 70,000 clones listed, 80% to 90% are singletons. Germline V CDR1 and CDR2: MDHEN, SYDVKM. The CDR3 consists of 15 residues. The V gene lost 5 bases and the J gene lost 2 bases, with 16 bases spanning the gap. Sequencing was done on a sample of peripheral blood. The V and J genes are TRBV28 and TRBJ2-7, with D possibly being TRBD1 (6 bases). The clonotype originates from a woman in her 70s with active COVID-19. The CDR3 nucleotides are TGTGCCAGCAGTCCGCCGGGACAACAAACCTACGAGCAGTACTTC. Protein product: CASSPPGQQTYEQYF.